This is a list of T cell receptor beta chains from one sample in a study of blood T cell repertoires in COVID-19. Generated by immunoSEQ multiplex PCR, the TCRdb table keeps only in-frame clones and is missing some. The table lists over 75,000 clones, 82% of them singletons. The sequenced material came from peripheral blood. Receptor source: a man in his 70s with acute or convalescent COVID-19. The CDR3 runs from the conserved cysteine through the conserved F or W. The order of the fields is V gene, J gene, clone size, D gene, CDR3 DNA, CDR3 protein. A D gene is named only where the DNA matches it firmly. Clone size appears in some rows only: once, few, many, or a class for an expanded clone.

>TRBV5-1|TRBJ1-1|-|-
TGCGCCAGCAGCGATTACAGGGTCAAGACTGAAGCTTTCTTT
CASSDYRVKTEAFF
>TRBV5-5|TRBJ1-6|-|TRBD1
TGTGCCAGCAGCTTGGTGACAGGGAATAATTCACCCCTCCACTTT
CASSLVTGNNSPLHF
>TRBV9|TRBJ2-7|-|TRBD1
TGTGCCAGCAGCGAGGGGTTAACAGGGGAGCTTTTCGCCTACGAGCAGTACTTC
CASSEGLTGELFAYEQYF
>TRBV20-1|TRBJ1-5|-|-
TGCAGTGCTAGTCGACTTTTAATTAGCAATCAGCCCCAGCATTTT
CSASRLLISNQPQHF
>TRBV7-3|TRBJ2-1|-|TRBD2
TGTGCCAGCAGCATGGGCGGGAGTCCTAACAATGAGCAGTTCTTC
CASSMGGSPNNEQFF
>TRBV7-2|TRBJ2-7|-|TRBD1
TGTGCCAGCAGCGACCGGACAGGTTACAGCCTCGAGCAGTACTTC
CASSDRTGYSLEQYF
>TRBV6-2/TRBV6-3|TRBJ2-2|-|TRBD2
TGTGCCAGCAGTCCGACTAGCGGGAGGCCGAACACCGGGGAGCTGTTTTTT
CASSPTSGRPNTGELFF
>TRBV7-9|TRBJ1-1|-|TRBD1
TGTGCCAGCAGCAGAGCCACAGGGGAAACTGAAGCTTTCTTT
CASSRATGETEAFF
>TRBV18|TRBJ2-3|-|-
TGTGCCAGCTCACCAGAACGAGATTATAGCACAGATACGCAGTATTTT
CASSPERDYSTDTQYF
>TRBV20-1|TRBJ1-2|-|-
TGCAGTGCTAGTGGGTCGGGGATCAGCTATGGCTACACCTTC
CSASGSGISYGYTF
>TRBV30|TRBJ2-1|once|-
TGTGCCTGGATTGCGGGAAACTCCTACAATGAGCAGTTCTTC
CAWIAGNSYNEQFF
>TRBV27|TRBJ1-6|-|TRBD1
TGTGCCAGCAGGCCCTGGACAGGGATTAATTCACCCCTCCACTTT
CASRPWTGINSPLHF
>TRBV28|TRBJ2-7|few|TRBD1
TGTGCCACCAACAGGGGATACGAGCAGTACTTC
CATNRGYEQYF
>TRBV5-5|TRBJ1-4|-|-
TGTGCCAGCAGCTTCAGTGGGAGTGGAGAAAAACTGTTTTTT
CASSFSGSGEKLFF
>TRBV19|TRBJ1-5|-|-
TGTGCCAGTAGTATGCCGCCCAGGGCCGTAAGGTCTAGCAATCAGCCCCAGCATTTT
CASSMPPRAVRSSNQPQHF
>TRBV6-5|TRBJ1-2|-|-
TGTGCCAGCAGTCTCCTAGGGGGTAATGGCTACACCTTC
CASSLLGGNGYTF
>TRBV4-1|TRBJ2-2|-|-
TGCGCCAGCAGCCCCCTTCAACTAGCGAACACCGGGGAGCTGTTTTTT
CASSPLQLANTGELFF
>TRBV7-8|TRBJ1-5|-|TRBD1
TGTGCCAGCAGCTTAGCGGACAGGGGGAGGAAGACATTGCAGCCCCAGCATTTT
CASSLADRGRKTLQPQHF